This TCR beta chain was recorded in a study of shared clonotypes between healthy human individuals. TCRdb's table, derived via immunoSEQ multiplex PCR, lists solely in-frame clones and lacks some. This table holds about 560,000 clones, roughly 79% found once. The sample holds one count of this clone. CDR3 length equals 14 residues. CDR1 and CDR2 from the germline V gene are KGHSH and LQKENI. Trimming stripped 4 bases from V and 2 bases from J, with 12 bases between. The chain has TRBV18 and TRBJ2-7, with D possibly TRBD2 on 7 matching bases. The sample taken for sequencing was PBMCs. The TCR sequence derives from a woman aged 40 to 49 in good health. Some clones in this sample may be carry-over from other donors' samples. CDR3 sequence: CASSRGGSTYEQYF. CDR3 DNA sequence: TGTGCCAGCTCACGGGGGGGCTCCACCTACGAGCAGTACTTC.